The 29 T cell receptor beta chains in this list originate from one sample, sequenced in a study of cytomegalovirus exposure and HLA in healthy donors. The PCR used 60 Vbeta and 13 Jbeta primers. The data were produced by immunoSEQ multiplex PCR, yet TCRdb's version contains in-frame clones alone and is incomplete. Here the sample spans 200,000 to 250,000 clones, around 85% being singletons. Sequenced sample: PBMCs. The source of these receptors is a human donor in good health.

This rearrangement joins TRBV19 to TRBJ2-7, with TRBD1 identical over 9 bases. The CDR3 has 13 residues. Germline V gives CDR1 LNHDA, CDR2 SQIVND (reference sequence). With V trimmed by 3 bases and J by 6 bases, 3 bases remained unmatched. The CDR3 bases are TGTGCCAGTAGTATGACAGGGGGGGGCGAGCAGTACTTC. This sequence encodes CASSMTGGGEQYF.

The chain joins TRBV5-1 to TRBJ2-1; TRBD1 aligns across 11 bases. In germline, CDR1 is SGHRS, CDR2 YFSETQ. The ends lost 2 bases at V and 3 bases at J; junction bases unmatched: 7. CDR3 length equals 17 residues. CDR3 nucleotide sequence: TGCGCCAGCAGCTTCTTTTCCGGGACAGGGGGCTACAATGAGCAGTTCTTC. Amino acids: CASSFFSGTGGYNEQFF.

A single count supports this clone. CDR3 in amino acids: CASSFAGRNTEAFF. CDR3 nucleotide sequence: TGTGCCAGCAGTTTCGCAGGGCGGAACACTGAAGCTTTCTTT. The genes are TRBV28 and TRBJ1-1; TRBD1 is a possible D gene (5 bases). The V end was cut by 3 bases, the J end by 1 base, with 9 bases between. Germline CDR1 is MDHEN and CDR2 is SYDVKM. The CDR3 is 14 amino acids.

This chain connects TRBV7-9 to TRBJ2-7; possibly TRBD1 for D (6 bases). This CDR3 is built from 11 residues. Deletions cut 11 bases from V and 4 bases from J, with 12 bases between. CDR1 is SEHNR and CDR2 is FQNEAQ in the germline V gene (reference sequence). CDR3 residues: CALGGTYEQYF. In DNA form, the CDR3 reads TGTGCCCTAGGGGGAACTTACGAGCAGTACTTC.

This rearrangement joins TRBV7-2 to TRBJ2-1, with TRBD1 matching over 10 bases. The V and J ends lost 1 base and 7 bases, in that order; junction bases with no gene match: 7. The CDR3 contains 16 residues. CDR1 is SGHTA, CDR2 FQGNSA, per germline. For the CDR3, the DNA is TGTGCCAGCAGCTTAGGCGGGACAGGGGCTGGGAATGAGCAGTTCTTC. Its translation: CASSLGGTGAGNEQFF.

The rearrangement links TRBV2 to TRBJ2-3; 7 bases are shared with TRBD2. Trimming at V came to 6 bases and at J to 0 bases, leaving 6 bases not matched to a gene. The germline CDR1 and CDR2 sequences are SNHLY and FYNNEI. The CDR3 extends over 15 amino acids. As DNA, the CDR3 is TGTGCCAGCAGGGGGCTAGCGGAGAGCACAGATACGCAGTATTTT. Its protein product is CASRGLAESTDTQYF.

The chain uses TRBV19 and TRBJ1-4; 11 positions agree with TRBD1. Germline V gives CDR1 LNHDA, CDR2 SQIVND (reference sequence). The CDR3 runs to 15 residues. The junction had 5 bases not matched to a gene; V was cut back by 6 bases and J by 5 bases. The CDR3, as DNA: TGTGCCAGTAGCCCGGACAGGGGGCGAAATGAAAAACTGTTTTTT. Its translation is CASSPDRGRNEKLFF.

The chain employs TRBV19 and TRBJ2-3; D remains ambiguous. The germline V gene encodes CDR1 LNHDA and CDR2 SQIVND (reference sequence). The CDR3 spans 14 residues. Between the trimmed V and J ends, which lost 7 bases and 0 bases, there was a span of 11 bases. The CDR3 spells CASKATTSTDTQYF. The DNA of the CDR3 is TGTGCCAGTAAGGCTACGACTAGCACAGATACGCAGTATTTT.

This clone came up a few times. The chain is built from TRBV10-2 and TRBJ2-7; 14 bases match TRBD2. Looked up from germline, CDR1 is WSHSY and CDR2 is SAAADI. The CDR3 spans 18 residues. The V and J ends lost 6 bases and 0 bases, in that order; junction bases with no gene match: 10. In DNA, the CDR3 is TGCGCCAGCAGACCCGGACTAGCGGGAGGATTGAGCTCCTACGAGCAGTACTTC. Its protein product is CASRPGLAGGLSSYEQYF.

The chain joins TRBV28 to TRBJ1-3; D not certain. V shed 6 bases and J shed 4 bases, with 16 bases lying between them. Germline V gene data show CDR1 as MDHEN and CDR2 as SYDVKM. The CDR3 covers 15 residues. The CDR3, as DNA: TGTGCCAGCAGCTCAGATACAATTAGCGGAAACACCATATATTTT. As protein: CASSSDTISGNTIYF. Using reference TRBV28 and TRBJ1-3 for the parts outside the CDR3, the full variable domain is DVKVTQSSRYLVKRTGEKVFLECVQDMDHENMFWYRQDPGLGLRLIYFSYDVKMKEKGDIPEGYSVSREKKERFSLILESASTNQTSMYLCASSSDTISGNTIYFGEGSWLTVV.

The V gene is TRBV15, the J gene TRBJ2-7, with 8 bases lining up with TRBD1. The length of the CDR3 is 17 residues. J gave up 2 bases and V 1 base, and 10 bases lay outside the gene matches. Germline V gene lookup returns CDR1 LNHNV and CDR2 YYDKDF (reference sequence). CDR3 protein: CATSRVPGTGRPYEQYF. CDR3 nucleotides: TGTGCCACCAGCAGAGTCCCGGGGACAGGCAGACCCTACGAGCAGTACTTC.

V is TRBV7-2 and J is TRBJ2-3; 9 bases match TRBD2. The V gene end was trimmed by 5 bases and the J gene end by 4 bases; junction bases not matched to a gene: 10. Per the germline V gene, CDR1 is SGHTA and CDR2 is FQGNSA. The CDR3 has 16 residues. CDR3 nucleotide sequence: TGTGCCAGCAGCCTCCGGGTAGCGGGAGAGGCAGATACGCAGTATTTT. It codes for CASSLRVAGEADTQYF. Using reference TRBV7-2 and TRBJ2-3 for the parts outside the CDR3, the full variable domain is GAGVSQSPSNKVTEKGKDVELRCDPISGHTALYWYRQSLGQGLEFLIYFQGNSAPDKSGLPSDRFSAERTGGSVSTLTIQRTQQEDSAVYLCASSLRVAGEADTQYFGPGTRLTVL.

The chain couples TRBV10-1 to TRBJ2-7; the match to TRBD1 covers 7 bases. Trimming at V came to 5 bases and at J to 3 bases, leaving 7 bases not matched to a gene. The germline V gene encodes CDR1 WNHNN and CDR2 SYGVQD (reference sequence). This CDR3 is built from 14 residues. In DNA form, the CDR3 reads TGCGCCAGCAGTCCCGGGACAGTTAACTACGAGCAGTACTTC. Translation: CASSPGTVNYEQYF.

CDR3 sequence reads: CASSSGVAGAYEQYF. In nucleotides, the CDR3 is TGTGCCAGCAGCTCCGGGGTAGCGGGAGCCTACGAGCAGTACTTC. The rearrangement links TRBV5-6 to TRBJ2-7; TRBD2 aligns across 9 bases. CDR1 SGHDT and CDR2 YYEEEE come from the germline V gene. The J segment lost 2 bases and the V segment lost 3 bases, leaving 6 bases of the junction unmatched. This CDR3 is 15 amino acids long.

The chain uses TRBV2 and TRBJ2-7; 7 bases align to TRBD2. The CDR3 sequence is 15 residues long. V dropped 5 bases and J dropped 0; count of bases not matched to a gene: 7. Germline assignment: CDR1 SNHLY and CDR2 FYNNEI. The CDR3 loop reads CASSPFGGSSYEQYF. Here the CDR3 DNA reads TGTGCCAGCAGTCCGTTCGGCGGGAGCTCCTACGAGCAGTACTTC. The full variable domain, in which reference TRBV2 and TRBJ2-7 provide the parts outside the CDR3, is EPEVTQTPSHQVTQMGQEVILRCVPISNHLYFYWYRQILGQKVEFLVSFYNNEISEKSEIFDDQFSVERPDGSNFTLKIRSTKLEDSAMYFCASSPFGGSSYEQYFGPGTRLTVT.

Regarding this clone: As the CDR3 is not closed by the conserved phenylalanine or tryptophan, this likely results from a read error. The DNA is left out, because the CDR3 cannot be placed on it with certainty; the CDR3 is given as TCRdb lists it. This chain's CDR3 is CASRSYRDIFVGVR. The rearrangement uses TRBV10-1 and TRBJ1-1; the DNA was not used to check the table's D call, TRBD1. Termini included, the CDR3 measures 14 amino acids. Germline V gene lookup returns CDR1 WNHNN and CDR2 SYGVQD (reference sequence).

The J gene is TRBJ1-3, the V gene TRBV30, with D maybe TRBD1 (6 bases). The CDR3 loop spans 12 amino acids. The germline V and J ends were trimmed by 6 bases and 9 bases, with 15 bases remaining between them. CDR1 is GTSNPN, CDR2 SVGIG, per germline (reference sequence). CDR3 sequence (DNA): TGTGCCTGCGCCCGGGAAGGGGGCACCATATATTTT. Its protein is CACAREGGTIYF.

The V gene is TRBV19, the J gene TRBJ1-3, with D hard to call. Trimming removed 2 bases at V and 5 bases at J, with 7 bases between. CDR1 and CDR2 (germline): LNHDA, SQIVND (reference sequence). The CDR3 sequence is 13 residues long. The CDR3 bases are TGTGCCAGTAGTATACAGGAACGAAACACCATATATTTT. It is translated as CASSIQERNTIYF.

The DNA for the CDR3 is TGTGCCAGCACGCGGATAGGTGAAAAACTGTTTTTT. Translating gives CASTRIGEKLFF. This rearrangement joins TRBV28 to TRBJ1-4; no reliable D call. Trimming left V 7 bases short and J 7 bases short, with 10 bases between. CDR3 length: 12 residues. CDR1 and CDR2 from the germline V gene are MDHEN and SYDVKM.

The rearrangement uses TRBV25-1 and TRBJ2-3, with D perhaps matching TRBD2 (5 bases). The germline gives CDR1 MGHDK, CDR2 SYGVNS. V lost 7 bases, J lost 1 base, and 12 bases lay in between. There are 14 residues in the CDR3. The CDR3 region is CASNGVEGTDTQYF. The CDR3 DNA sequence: TGTGCCAGCAATGGGGTGGAGGGCACAGATACGCAGTATTTT.

The CDR3 loop is CASSPDRVRYEQYF. CDR3 in DNA: TGTGCCAGCAGTCCGGACAGGGTGCGCTACGAGCAGTACTTC. The J gene is TRBJ2-7, the V gene TRBV28, with 8 bases fitting TRBD1. The CDR3 is made up of 14 amino acids. The V segment lost 5 bases and the J segment 3 bases; nucleotides outside the gene matches: 6. The germline V gene has CDR1 MDHEN and CDR2 SYDVKM.

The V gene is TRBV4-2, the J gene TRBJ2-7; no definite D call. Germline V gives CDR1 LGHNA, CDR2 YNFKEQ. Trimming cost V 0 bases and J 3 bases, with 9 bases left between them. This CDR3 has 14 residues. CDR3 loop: CASSQESGNYEQYF. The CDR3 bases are TGTGCCAGCAGCCAAGAATCGGGTAACTACGAGCAGTACTTC.

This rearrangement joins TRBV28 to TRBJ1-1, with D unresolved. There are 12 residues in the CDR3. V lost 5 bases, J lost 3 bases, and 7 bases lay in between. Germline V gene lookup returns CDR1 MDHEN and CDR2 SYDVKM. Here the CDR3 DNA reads TGTGCCAGCAGTGTACGGGACACTGAAGCTTTCTTT. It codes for CASSVRDTEAFF.

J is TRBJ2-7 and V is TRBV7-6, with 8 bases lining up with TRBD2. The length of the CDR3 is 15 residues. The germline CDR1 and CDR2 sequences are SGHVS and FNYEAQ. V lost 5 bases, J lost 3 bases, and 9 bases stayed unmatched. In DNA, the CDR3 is TGTGCCAGCAGCCCGGGAGGGCCAGCCGACTACGAGCAGTACTTC. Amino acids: CASSPGGPADYEQYF.

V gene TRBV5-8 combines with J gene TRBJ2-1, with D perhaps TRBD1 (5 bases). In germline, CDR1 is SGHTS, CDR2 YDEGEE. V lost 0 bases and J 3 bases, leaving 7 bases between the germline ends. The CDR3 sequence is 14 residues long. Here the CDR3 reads CASSLGQSYNEQFF. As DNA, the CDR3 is TGTGCCAGCAGCTTGGGACAGAGCTACAATGAGCAGTTCTTC.

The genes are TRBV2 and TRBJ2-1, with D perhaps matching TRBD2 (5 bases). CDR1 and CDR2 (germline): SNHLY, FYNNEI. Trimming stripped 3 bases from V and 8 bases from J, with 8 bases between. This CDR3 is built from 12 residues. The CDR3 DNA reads TGTGCCAGCAGTGACTGGGGAGATGAGCAGTTCTTC. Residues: CASSDWGDEQFF.

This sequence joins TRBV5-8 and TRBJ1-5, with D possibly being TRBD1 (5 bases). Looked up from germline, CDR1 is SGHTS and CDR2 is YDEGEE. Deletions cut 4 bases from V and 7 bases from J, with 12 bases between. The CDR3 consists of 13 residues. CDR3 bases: TGTGCCAGCAGCCGGGGGGGGATACAGCCCCAGCATTTT. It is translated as CASSRGGIQPQHF. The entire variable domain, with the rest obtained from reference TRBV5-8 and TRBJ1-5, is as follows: EAGVTQSPTHLIKTRGQQATLRCSPISGHTSVYWYQQALGLGLQFLLWYDEGEERNRGNFPPRFSGRQFPNYSSELNVNALELEDSALYLCASSRGGIQPQHFGDGTRLSIL.

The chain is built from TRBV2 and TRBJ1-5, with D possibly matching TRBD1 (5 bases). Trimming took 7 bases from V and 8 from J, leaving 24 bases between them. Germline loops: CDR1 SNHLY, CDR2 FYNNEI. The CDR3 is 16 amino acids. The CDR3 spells CASTGPDRLHGEPQHF. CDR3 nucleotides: TGTGCCAGCACCGGGCCCGACAGACTCCACGGCGAGCCCCAGCATTTT.

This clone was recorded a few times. DNA of the CDR3: TGTGCTAGTGGTTTGGTACGGGGGGTACTAGCCAAAAACATTCAGTACTTC. It yields the protein CASGLVRGVLAKNIQYF. The chain carries TRBV12-5 and TRBJ2-4; 7 positions match TRBD2. Germline lookup yields CDR1 LGHNT and CDR2 FRNRAP. The CDR3 sequence is 17 residues long. V was clipped by 0 bases and J by 0 bases; unmatched bases: 5.